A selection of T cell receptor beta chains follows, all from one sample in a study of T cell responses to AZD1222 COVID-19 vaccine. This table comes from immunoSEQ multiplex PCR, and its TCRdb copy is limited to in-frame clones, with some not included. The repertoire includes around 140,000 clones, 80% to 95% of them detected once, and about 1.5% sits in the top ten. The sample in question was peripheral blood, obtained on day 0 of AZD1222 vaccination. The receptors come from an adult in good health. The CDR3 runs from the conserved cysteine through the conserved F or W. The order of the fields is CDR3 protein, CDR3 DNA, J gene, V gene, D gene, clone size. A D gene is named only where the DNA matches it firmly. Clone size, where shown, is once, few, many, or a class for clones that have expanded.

cdr3_aa: CASSALGTPNQPQHF; cdr3_nt: TGTGCCAGCAGTGCCCTGGGGACCCCGAATCAGCCCCAGCATTTT; j_call: TRBJ1-5; v_call: TRBV27; d_call: .; clone_size: .
cdr3_aa: CASSELYAGAETQYF; cdr3_nt: TGTGCCAGCAGTGAATTGTATGCGGGAGCAGAGACCCAGTACTTC; j_call: TRBJ2-5; v_call: TRBV2; d_call: TRBD2; clone_size: .
cdr3_aa: CASSVGREVLAKNIQYF; cdr3_nt: TGTGCCAGCAGCGTAGGAAGGGAAGTGCTAGCCAAAAACATTCAGTACTTC; j_call: TRBJ2-4; v_call: TRBV9; d_call: .; clone_size: .
cdr3_aa: CASRRNYGYTF; cdr3_nt: TGTGCCAGTAGGCGGAACTATGGCTACACCTTC; j_call: TRBJ1-2; v_call: TRBV19; d_call: .; clone_size: .
cdr3_aa: CASSRETGRADTQYF; cdr3_nt: TGTGCCAGCAGCCGAGAGACAGGGAGGGCAGATACGCAGTATTTT; j_call: TRBJ2-3; v_call: TRBV5-5; d_call: .; clone_size: .
cdr3_aa: CASRPRVGAGANVLTF; cdr3_nt: TGTGCCAGCAGGCCTAGGGTGGGGGCTGGGGCCAACGTCCTGACTTTC; j_call: TRBJ2-6; v_call: TRBV7-8; d_call: .; clone_size: .
cdr3_aa: CAIRTSGRADTQYF; cdr3_nt: TGTGCCATCAGGACTAGCGGGAGGGCAGATACGCAGTATTTT; j_call: TRBJ2-3; v_call: TRBV10-3; d_call: TRBD2; clone_size: .
cdr3_aa: CASSLEGDSTDTQYF; cdr3_nt: TGCGCCAGCAGCTTGGAGGGGGATAGCACAGATACGCAGTATTTT; j_call: TRBJ2-3; v_call: TRBV5-1; d_call: .; clone_size: .
cdr3_aa: CASGLDPTISEAFF; cdr3_nt: TGTGCTAGTGGTTTAGACCCTACTATATCTGAAGCTTTCTTT; j_call: TRBJ1-1; v_call: TRBV12-5; d_call: .; clone_size: .
cdr3_aa: CASSLKLAAQYF; cdr3_nt: TGTGCCAGCAGCTTGAAGCTAGCGGCGCAGTATTTT; j_call: TRBJ2-3; v_call: TRBV5-4; d_call: TRBD2; clone_size: .
cdr3_aa: CASRVRGRGDDTQYF; cdr3_nt: TGTGCCAGCAGGGTGAGAGGGAGAGGTGACGATACGCAGTATTTT; j_call: TRBJ2-3; v_call: TRBV2; d_call: .; clone_size: .
cdr3_aa: CASGLVTSRQLYSNQPQHF; cdr3_nt: TGTGCTAGTGGTTTGGTCACCTCCCGGCAATTATATAGCAATCAGCCCCAGCATTTT; j_call: TRBJ1-5; v_call: TRBV12-5; d_call: .; clone_size: .
cdr3_aa: CASSLPGQANIQYF; cdr3_nt: TGCGCCAGCAGCTTGCCGGGACAGGCAAACATTCAGTACTTC; j_call: TRBJ2-4; v_call: TRBV5-1; d_call: TRBD1; clone_size: .
cdr3_aa: CATSRGRTSLHEQFF; cdr3_nt: TGTGCCACCAGCAGAGGGAGGACTAGTCTCCATGAGCAGTTCTTC; j_call: TRBJ2-1; v_call: TRBV15; d_call: TRBD2; clone_size: .
cdr3_aa: CASSSQGGNQPQHF; cdr3_nt: TGTGCCAGCAGTTCGCAGGGAGGCAATCAGCCCCAGCATTTT; j_call: TRBJ1-5; v_call: TRBV27; d_call: .; clone_size: once
cdr3_aa: CAWGEFSNTEAFF; cdr3_nt: TGTGCCTGGGGGGAGTTCTCGAACACTGAAGCTTTCTTT; j_call: TRBJ1-1; v_call: TRBV30; d_call: .; clone_size: .
cdr3_aa: CASSIVLGTSFDTGELFF; cdr3_nt: TGTGCCAGTAGTATAGTATTAGGGACTAGCTTTGACACCGGGGAGCTGTTTTTT; j_call: TRBJ2-2; v_call: TRBV19; d_call: TRBD2; clone_size: .
cdr3_aa: CASSQASGLLSYEQYF; cdr3_nt: TGTGCCAGCAGCCAAGCTAGCGGTCTTCTCTCCTACGAGCAGTACTTC; j_call: TRBJ2-7; v_call: TRBV7-9; d_call: TRBD2; clone_size: .
cdr3_aa: CASSLGTGGAGGEQYF; cdr3_nt: TGCGCCAGCAGCTTGGGGACAGGGGGCGCAGGTGGAGAGCAGTACTTC; j_call: TRBJ2-7; v_call: TRBV5-1; d_call: TRBD1; clone_size: .
cdr3_aa: CASSRDRANTGELFF; cdr3_nt: TGCGCCAGCAGCCGGGACAGGGCTAACACCGGGGAGCTGTTTTTT; j_call: TRBJ2-2; v_call: TRBV5-1; d_call: TRBD1; clone_size: .
cdr3_aa: CASRQGYNEQFF; cdr3_nt: TGTGCCAGCAGGCAAGGTTACAATGAGCAGTTCTTC; j_call: TRBJ2-1; v_call: TRBV28; d_call: .; clone_size: .
cdr3_aa: CASSSNRERETQYF; cdr3_nt: TGTGCCAGCAGCTCGAACAGGGAGAGAGAGACCCAGTACTTC; j_call: TRBJ2-5; v_call: TRBV11-2; d_call: .; clone_size: .
cdr3_aa: CASSSRSGSPLHF; cdr3_nt: TGTGCCAGCAGCTCCCGGTCTGGCTCACCCCTCCACTTT; j_call: TRBJ1-6; v_call: TRBV11-2; d_call: .; clone_size: .
cdr3_aa: CASSHTGVRDQPQHF; cdr3_nt: TGTGCCAGCAGCCACACCGGGGTTCGGGATCAGCCCCAGCATTTT; j_call: TRBJ1-5; v_call: TRBV3-1/TRBV3-2; d_call: .; clone_size: .
cdr3_aa: CAWSPVSNQPQHF; cdr3_nt: TGTGCCTGGAGTCCCGTTTCCAATCAGCCCCAGCATTTT; j_call: TRBJ1-5; v_call: TRBV30; d_call: .; clone_size: .
cdr3_aa: CASSPRASHEKLFF; cdr3_nt: TGCGCCAGCAGCCCGCGGGCTAGTCATGAAAAACTGTTTTTT; j_call: TRBJ1-4; v_call: TRBV4-1; d_call: .; clone_size: .
cdr3_aa: CASSEVDRPSNYGYTF; cdr3_nt: TGTGCCAGCAGTGAAGTAGACAGACCTTCTAACTATGGCTACACCTTC; j_call: TRBJ1-2; v_call: TRBV6-1; d_call: .; clone_size: .
cdr3_aa: CASSPPFDTQYF; cdr3_nt: TGCGCCAGCAGCCCCCCATTCGATACGCAGTATTTT; j_call: TRBJ2-3; v_call: TRBV4-1; d_call: .; clone_size: few
cdr3_aa: CASFPFLQGNEQFF; cdr3_nt: TGTGCCAGTTTCCCATTCCTACAGGGCAATGAGCAGTTCTTC; j_call: TRBJ2-1; v_call: TRBV6-5; d_call: .; clone_size: .
cdr3_aa: CASSLYGKNTEAFF; cdr3_nt: TGTGCCAGCAGCTTGTACGGAAAGAACACTGAAGCTTTCTTT; j_call: TRBJ1-1; v_call: TRBV5-4; d_call: .; clone_size: .
cdr3_aa: CASGLETGTGAFF; cdr3_nt: TGTGCTAGTGGTTTGGAAACAGGTACAGGGGCTTTCTTT; j_call: TRBJ1-1; v_call: TRBV12-5; d_call: .; clone_size: .
cdr3_aa: CASSHRSRDIFEKLFF; cdr3_nt: TGCGCCAGCAGCCATCGCAGCCGGGACATTTTTGAAAAACTGTTTTTT; j_call: TRBJ1-4; v_call: TRBV4-1; d_call: .; clone_size: .
cdr3_aa: CASSVVKGEEGPTQYF; cdr3_nt: TGTGCCAGCAGCGTAGTAAAGGGGGAGGAGGGGCCGACCCAGTACTTC; j_call: TRBJ2-5; v_call: TRBV9; d_call: .; clone_size: .
cdr3_aa: CASSKTGPDTEAFF; cdr3_nt: TGTGCCAGCAGCAAGACAGGACCAGACACTGAAGCTTTCTTT; j_call: TRBJ1-1; v_call: TRBV2; d_call: .; clone_size: .
cdr3_aa: CASSPRADDEQFF; cdr3_nt: TGTGCTAGCAGCCCCCGGGCTGACGATGAGCAGTTCTTC; j_call: TRBJ2-1; v_call: TRBV7-7; d_call: .; clone_size: .
cdr3_aa: CASSRGQGAGNYGYTF; cdr3_nt: TGTGCCAGCAGTCGGGGGCAGGGGGCGGGGAACTATGGCTACACCTTC; j_call: TRBJ1-2; v_call: TRBV5-4; d_call: TRBD1; clone_size: .
cdr3_aa: CARSLRRQEMNTEAFF; cdr3_nt: TGTGCCAGAAGCTTAAGGAGGCAGGAGATGAACACTGAAGCTTTCTTT; j_call: TRBJ1-1; v_call: TRBV7-5; d_call: .; clone_size: .
cdr3_aa: CASSPGRGNEKLFF; cdr3_nt: TGTGCCAGCAGCCCTGGACGGGGAAATGAAAAACTGTTTTTT; j_call: TRBJ1-4; v_call: TRBV9; d_call: .; clone_size: .
cdr3_aa: CASSTGGASPLHF; cdr3_nt: TGTGCCAGCAGCACCGGTGGGGCTTCACCCCTCCACTTT; j_call: TRBJ1-6; v_call: TRBV27; d_call: .; clone_size: .
cdr3_aa: CASSAKGWQGSMSYTF; cdr3_nt: TGTGCCAGCAGCGCGAAGGGGTGGCAGGGGTCCATGAGCTACACCTTC; j_call: TRBJ1-2; v_call: TRBV9; d_call: .; clone_size: .
cdr3_aa: CASRYGSTEAFF; cdr3_nt: TGTGCCAGCAGATATGGAAGCACTGAAGCTTTCTTT; j_call: TRBJ1-1; v_call: TRBV12-3/TRBV12-4; d_call: .; clone_size: .
cdr3_aa: CASSTQSSYEQYF; cdr3_nt: TGCGCCAGCTCTACCCAGAGCTCCTACGAGCAGTACTTC; j_call: TRBJ2-7; v_call: TRBV5-1; d_call: .; clone_size: .
cdr3_aa: CASSLQGAVGNGYTF; cdr3_nt: TGTGCCAGCAGTCTCCAGGGGGCGGTTGGGAATGGCTACACCTTC; j_call: TRBJ1-2; v_call: TRBV27; d_call: TRBD1; clone_size: .
cdr3_aa: CASSYSKTGLELFF; cdr3_nt: TGTGCCAGCAGTTACTCTAAGACAGGCCTGGAGCTGTTTTTT; j_call: TRBJ2-2; v_call: TRBV6-5; d_call: .; clone_size: .
cdr3_aa: CASSLGGTGSGYTF; cdr3_nt: TGTGCCAGCAGCTTAGGGGGGACAGGCTCTGGCTACACCTTC; j_call: TRBJ1-2; v_call: TRBV7-9; d_call: TRBD1; clone_size: .
cdr3_aa: CATQGTGGANGNTIYF; cdr3_nt: TGTGCCACCCAGGGCACCGGGGGTGCCAACGGAAACACCATATATTTT; j_call: TRBJ1-3; v_call: TRBV10-3; d_call: .; clone_size: .
cdr3_aa: CASSPQYSGLGTEAFF; cdr3_nt: TGTGCCAGCAGCCCACAGTATAGCGGGCTTGGAACTGAAGCTTTCTTT; j_call: TRBJ1-1; v_call: TRBV3-1/TRBV3-2; d_call: .; clone_size: .
cdr3_aa: CSASVGARNYGYTF; cdr3_nt: TGCAGTGCTAGTGTCGGGGCGCGAAACTATGGCTACACCTTC; j_call: TRBJ1-2; v_call: TRBV20-1; d_call: .; clone_size: .
cdr3_aa: CASSAPYTPYSYEQYF; cdr3_nt: TGTGCCAGCAGTGCCCCCTACACCCCGTACTCCTACGAGCAGTACTTC; j_call: TRBJ2-7; v_call: TRBV28; d_call: .; clone_size: few
cdr3_aa: CASSLAGERAFF; cdr3_nt: TGTGCCAGCAGTTTAGCTGGGGAGCGAGCTTTCTTT; j_call: TRBJ1-1; v_call: TRBV12-3/TRBV12-4; d_call: .; clone_size: .
cdr3_aa: CASSLSPYSQPQHF; cdr3_nt: TGTGCCAGCAGTTTATCTCCCTACAGCCAGCCCCAGCATTTT; j_call: TRBJ1-5; v_call: TRBV27; d_call: .; clone_size: .
cdr3_aa: CASSRFPRTDTQYF; cdr3_nt: TGCGCCAGCAGCCGATTTCCGCGGACAGATACGCAGTATTTT; j_call: TRBJ2-3; v_call: TRBV4-1; d_call: .; clone_size: .
cdr3_aa: CASSLTSGSYDEQYF; cdr3_nt: TGTGCCAGCAGCCTAACTAGCGGGAGTTACGACGAGCAGTACTTC; j_call: TRBJ2-7; v_call: TRBV7-3; d_call: TRBD2; clone_size: .
cdr3_aa: CASSLGQLNEKLFF; cdr3_nt: TGTGCCAGCAGCTTAGGACAGCTCAATGAAAAACTGTTTTTT; j_call: TRBJ1-4; v_call: TRBV5-4; d_call: .; clone_size: .